A selection of T cell receptor beta chains follows, all from one sample in a study of CD8 T cells in cerebrospinal fluid in Alzheimer's disease. TCRdb reprocessed the 10x single-cell sequencing reads and stores each CDR3 protein as one record, lacking DNA. In total, the table holds some 1,200 distinct CDR3 sequences. Sample: cerebrospinal fluid. The receptor set was obtained from a human donor with Parkinson's disease. Each CDR3 is given with its conserved first and last residue. Fields, in order: V gene, clone size, J gene, CDR3 protein. The size entry is marked missing in some rows and otherwise reads once, few, many or a size class.

TRBV12-3/TRBV12-4	medium-sized	TRBJ2-7	CASSITRLAGLTYEQYF
TRBV7-2	medium-sized	TRBJ2-5	CASTDIWGRGQETQYF
TRBV9	medium-sized	TRBJ1-3	CASSVGGTGSGNTIYF
TRBV7-2	-	TRBJ1-2	CASSAGQGYGYTF
TRBV5-4	medium-sized	TRBJ1-2	CASSYDRKGGYTF
TRBV6-6	-	TRBJ2-3	CASSYQAGGRDTQYF
TRBV5-1	large	TRBJ2-3	CASSWELDTQYF
TRBV2	medium-sized	TRBJ2-7	CASSAGNSYEQYF
TRBV2	-	TRBJ1-3	CASRGDLSGNTIYF
TRBV4-2	medium-sized	TRBJ1-2	CASSQSGLRGYTF